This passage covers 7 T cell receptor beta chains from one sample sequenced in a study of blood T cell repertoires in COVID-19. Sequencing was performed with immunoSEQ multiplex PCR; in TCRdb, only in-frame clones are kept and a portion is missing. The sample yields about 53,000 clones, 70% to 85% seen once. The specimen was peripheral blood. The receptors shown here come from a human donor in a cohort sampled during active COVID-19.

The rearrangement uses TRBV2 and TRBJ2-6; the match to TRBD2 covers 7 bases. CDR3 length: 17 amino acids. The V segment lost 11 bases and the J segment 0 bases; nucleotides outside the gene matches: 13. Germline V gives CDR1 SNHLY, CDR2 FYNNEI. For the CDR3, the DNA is TGTGCCCATCCCAGGGAGGGGTCTTCCTCTGGGGCCAACGTCCTGACTTTC. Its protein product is CAHPREGSSSGANVLTF. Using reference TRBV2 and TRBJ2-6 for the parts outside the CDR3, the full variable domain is EPEVTQTPSHQVTQMGQEVILRCVPISNHLYFYWYRQILGQKVEFLVSFYNNEISEKSEIFDDQFSVERPDGSNFTLKIRSTKLEDSAMYFCAHPREGSSSGANVLTFGAGSRLTVL.

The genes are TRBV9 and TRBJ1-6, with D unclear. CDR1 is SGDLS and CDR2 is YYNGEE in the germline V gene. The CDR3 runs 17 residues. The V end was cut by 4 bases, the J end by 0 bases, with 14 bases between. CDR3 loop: CASSPRAASSYNSPLHF. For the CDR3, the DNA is TGTGCCAGCAGCCCGAGGGCCGCCAGCTCCTATAATTCACCCCTCCACTTT.

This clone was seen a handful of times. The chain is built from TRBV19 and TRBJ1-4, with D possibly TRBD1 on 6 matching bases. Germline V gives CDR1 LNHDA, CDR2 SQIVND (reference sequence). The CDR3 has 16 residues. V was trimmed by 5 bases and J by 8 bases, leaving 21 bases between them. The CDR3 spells CASSFLSGSGDEKLFF. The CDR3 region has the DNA TGTGCCAGTAGTTTCTTATCCGGGTCAGGGGACGAAAAACTGTTTTTT.

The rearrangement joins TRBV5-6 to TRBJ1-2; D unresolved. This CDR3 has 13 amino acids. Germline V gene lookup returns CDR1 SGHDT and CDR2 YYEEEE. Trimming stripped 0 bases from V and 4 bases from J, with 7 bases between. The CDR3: CASSLERGYGYTF. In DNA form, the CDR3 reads TGTGCCAGCAGCTTGGAGAGAGGCTATGGCTACACCTTC.

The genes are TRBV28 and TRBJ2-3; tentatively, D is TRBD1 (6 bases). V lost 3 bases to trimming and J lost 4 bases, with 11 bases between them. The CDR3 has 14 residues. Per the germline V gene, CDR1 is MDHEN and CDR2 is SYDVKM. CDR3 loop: CASSFTQGADTQYF. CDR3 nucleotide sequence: TGTGCCAGCAGTTTTACACAGGGTGCAGATACGCAGTATTTT.

The CDR3 reads CATSRAGGYNEQFF. The CDR3 DNA is TGTGCCACCAGCAGGGCGGGGGGGTACAATGAGCAGTTCTTC. J is TRBJ2-1 and V is TRBV15, with 9 bases lining up with TRBD2. The CDR3 is made up of 14 amino acids. The junction had 1 base not matched to a gene; V was cut back by 3 bases and J by 4 bases. Per the germline V gene, CDR1 is LNHNV and CDR2 is YYDKDF (reference sequence).

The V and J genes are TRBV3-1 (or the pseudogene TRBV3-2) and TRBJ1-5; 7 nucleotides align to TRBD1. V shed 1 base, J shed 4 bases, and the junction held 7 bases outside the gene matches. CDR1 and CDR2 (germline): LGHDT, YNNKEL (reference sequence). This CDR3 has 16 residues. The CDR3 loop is CASSQGSRGPNQPQHF. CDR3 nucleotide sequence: TGTGCCAGCAGCCAAGGTAGTAGGGGGCCTAATCAGCCCCAGCATTTT.